This T cell receptor (beta chain) was retrieved from a study of blood T cell repertoires in COVID-19. Study overall: COVID-19 samples, acute and convalescent, were from the United States, Italy and Spain.

Germline-derived CDR1 and CDR2 are SEHNR and FQNEAQ (reference sequence). This CDR3 is 15 amino acids long. The V and J ends lost 5 bases and 7 bases, in that order; junction bases with no gene match: 6. A few counts support this clone. The repertoire was sequenced with immunoSEQ multiplex PCR; TCRdb's copy has only in-frame clones and lacks some. The sample lists about 130,000 clones, about four fifths occurring once. One Seattle source followed patients from active infection through their disease course. The chain is built from TRBV7-9 and TRBJ2-1; 12 bases line up with TRBD1. Sequenced sample: peripheral blood. The clonotype originates from a man younger than 40 with COVID-19, enrolled during active disease. The CDR3: CASSHGTGGLNEQFF. The CDR3 region has the DNA TGTGCCAGCAGCCACGGGACAGGGGGCCTAAATGAGCAGTTCTTC.